The sequence of this T cell receptor beta chain was determined in a study of blood T cells in healthy people across ages. General study points: Estimated diversity across one million T cells was deemed an underestimate.

This clonotype was seen only a few times. Its antigen is unknown. It was with a sample-barcoded 5' primer and a J-beta primer mix that a second PCR of roughly 7 to 12 cycles was run. MiXCR, run by TCRdb on the 5' RACE reads, gives a single entry per CDR3 protein. The sample lists about 650,000 distinct CDR3 sequences, over 40% seen once, with approximately 13% in the top ten. Source material: blood. The TCR originated in an elderly woman in good health.

The CDR3, as DNA: TGTGCCAGCAGGGATTTAGCGGCTTACAATGAGCAGTTCTTC. Encoded protein: CASRDLAAYNEQFF. J is TRBJ2-1 and V is TRBV12-3 or TRBV12-4, with D possibly being TRBD2 (6 bases). V was trimmed by 6 bases and J by 4 bases, leaving 13 bases between them. This CDR3 contains 14 residues.